This T cell receptor beta chain was observed in a study of beta chain features in type 1 diabetes. Findings of the study overall: Shortening that was moderate but significant affected the TCRB CDR3s of Type 1 diabetes patients in all four CD4+ subsets.

The length of the CDR3 is 13 residues. CDR1 and CDR2 (germline): SNHLY, FYNNEI. V lost 5 bases and J lost 1, with 8 bases in between. In this sample, this clone turned up a few times. Its antigen is as yet unknown. What was sequenced were expressed TCRB transcripts, since all of the isolated RNA had been reverse transcribed. Assay used: immunoSEQ multiplex PCR; TCRdb lists only in-frame clones, some missing. The sample records under 350,000 clones, 14% being singletons. This clonotype was obtained from a man aged 25 to 40 with type 1 diabetes. Input material: naive CD4+ T cells from blood. The genes are TRBV2 and TRBJ1-1; D is ambiguous. The CDR3: CASSILKNTEAFF. CDR3 DNA: TGTGCCAGCAGTATACTGAAGAACACTGAAGCTTTCTTT.